One sample yielded the 19 T cell receptor beta chains listed below, sequenced in a study of T cell repertoires in cytomegalovirus infection. TCRdb recomputed calls from the reads with MiXCR, one row per CDR3 protein. The table includes 100,000 or so distinct CDR3 sequences, about 25% detected once. The sequenced sample was CD8+ T cells from PBMCs. The source is a human donor in good health (CMV status not recorded). Some clones in this sample may be carry-over from other donors' samples.

This clonotype came up a few times. The chain recombines TRBV12-3 or TRBV12-4 with TRBJ2-3; 8 nucleotides align to TRBD2. Unmatched junction bases numbered 4, after V lost 3 bases and J lost 2 bases. The CDR3 totals 15 residues. Here the CDR3 reads CASSFAGGLTDTQYF. The CDR3 region has the DNA TGTGCCAGCAGTTTTGCGGGAGGCCTCACAGATACGCAGTATTTT.

This clonotype has more than one count but fewer than ten. J is TRBJ1-5 and V is TRBV28; no clear D gene. The CDR3 is 16 amino acids. The germline V gene has CDR1 MDHEN and CDR2 SYDVKM. With 2 bases removed from V and 1 base from J, the gap between germline ends came to 12 bases. This CDR3 is CASSLPGPPSNQPQHF. As DNA, the CDR3 is TGTGCCAGCAGTTTACCCGGACCACCGAGCAATCAGCCCCAGCATTTT.

This clonotype was detected ten times or more. V usage is TRBV7-8 and J usage is TRBJ2-6; weak D call: TRBD2 (6 bases). V lost 3 bases, J lost 0 bases, and 21 bases lay in between. The CDR3 extends over 20 amino acids. Germline CDR1 and CDR2: SGHVS and FQNEAQ. CDR3 loop: CASSFRISGLRNSGANVLTF. The DNA for the CDR3 is TGTGCCAGCAGCTTCAGAATTTCGGGACTGAGAAACTCTGGGGCCAACGTCCTGACTTTC.

This clonotype was recorded many times. CDR3 loop: CAISGTTSGAGELFF. The CDR3 region has the DNA TGTGCCATCAGTGGAACGACTAGCGGGGCCGGGGAGCTGTTTTTT. The V gene is TRBV10-3, the J gene TRBJ2-2; 11 bases line up with TRBD2. The germline CDR1 and CDR2 sequences are ENHRY and SYGVKD. J lost 6 bases, V lost 4 bases, and 4 bases had no gene match. The CDR3 length is 15 residues.

V usage is TRBV14 and J usage is TRBJ2-7; D is unclear. The germline gives CDR1 SGHDN, CDR2 FVKESK. The CDR3 has 13 residues. V lost 4 bases and J lost 2, with 9 bases in between. The CDR3 DNA reads as TGTGCCAGCAGCCCTTTGTCAACCTACGAGCAGTACTTC. Its translation is CASSPLSTYEQYF.

The CDR3 loop is CASSLGTPFANTGELFF. The CDR3, as DNA: TGTGCCAGCAGCTTAGGGACACCGTTCGCGAACACCGGGGAGCTGTTTTTT. The chain has TRBV7-3 and TRBJ2-2; possible D gene TRBD1, 6 bases. Trimming took off 2 bases at V and 0 bases at J, with 13 bases between the two ends. This CDR3 has 17 amino acids. Germline V gene lookup returns CDR1 SGHTA and CDR2 FQGTGA.

The chain carries TRBV7-9 and TRBJ1-1; D not resolved. The V gene's germline CDR1 is SEHNR and CDR2 FQNEAQ (reference sequence). The V end lost 3 bases, the J end lost 1 base, and 3 bases lay between the germline ends. The CDR3 contains 12 residues. CDR3 coding DNA: TGTGCCAGCAGCTTTGCGAACACTGAAGCTTTCTTT. Translating it yields CASSFANTEAFF.

The rearrangement joins TRBV12-3 or TRBV12-4 to TRBJ2-1, with TRBD2 as a possible D gene (7 bases). Deletions cut 6 bases from V and 8 bases from J, with 14 bases between. This CDR3 spans 13 amino acids. Here the CDR3 reads CASSWRGGDEQFF. CDR3 coding DNA: TGTGCCAGCAGCTGGCGCGGGGGCGATGAGCAGTTCTTC.

In its sample, this clonotype was seen many times. The CDR3 DNA follows: TGTGCCAGCAGTTTAAACCCTGGCCAGGACCAAGAGACCCAGTACTTC. Residues: CASSLNPGQDQETQYF. The chain employs TRBV28 and TRBJ2-5, with unresolved D. The CDR3 runs 16 residues. With 2 bases removed from V and 0 bases from J, the gap between germline ends came to 13 bases. CDR1 is MDHEN, CDR2 SYDVKM, per germline. Together with reference TRBV28 and TRBJ2-5, the CDR3 gives the full variable domain: DVKVTQSSRYLVKRTGEKVFLECVQDMDHENMFWYRQDPGLGLRLIYFSYDVKMKEKGDIPEGYSVSREKKERFSLILESASTNQTSMYLCASSLNPGQDQETQYFGPGTRLLVL.

This clonotype was seen repeatedly, ten times or more. The chain carries TRBV7-6 and TRBJ2-5; 8 bases match TRBD1. Germline V lookup: CDR1 SGHVS, CDR2 FNYEAQ. V shed 5 bases, J shed 2 bases, and the junction held 13 bases outside the gene matches. This CDR3 contains 17 residues. The CDR3 reads CASSRGMGTGGQETQYF. CDR3 in DNA: TGTGCCAGCAGCCGCGGGATGGGGACAGGTGGGCAAGAGACCCAGTACTTC.

The chain is built from TRBV28 and TRBJ1-1, with D perhaps matching TRBD1 (6 bases). The CDR3 has 13 residues. The germline CDR1 and CDR2 sequences are MDHEN and SYDVKM. The V and J ends lost 7 bases and 5 bases respectively, with 14 bases between them. The CDR3 here is CASTGTTGTEAFF. For the CDR3, the DNA is TGTGCCAGCACCGGGACAACGGGGACTGAAGCTTTCTTT.

The gene calls are TRBV6-2 or TRBV6-3 and TRBJ1-2, with no clear D. The germline V and J ends were trimmed by 6 bases and 2 bases, with 13 bases remaining between them. The CDR3 spans 14 residues. Germline V gene sequence: CDR1 MNHEY, CDR2 SVGEGT. In DNA form, the CDR3 reads TGTGCCAGCAGCGACTGGACCTCCAACTATGGCTACACCTTC. Translated, it gives CASSDWTSNYGYTF.

In its sample, this clonotype was seen many times. The rearrangement uses TRBV7-2 and TRBJ1-2; no reliable D call. V gave up 2 bases and J gave up 4 bases, with 8 bases separating them. CDR1 SGHTA and CDR2 FQGNSA come from the germline V gene. The CDR3 loop spans 13 amino acids. CDR3 sequence: CASSLSLTYGYTF. As DNA, the CDR3 is TGTGCCAGCAGCTTATCCCTTACCTATGGCTACACCTTC.

The genes are TRBV4-3 and TRBJ2-2; a weak D match, TRBD2 (5 bases). The germline gives CDR1 LGHNA, CDR2 YSLEER. The CDR3 contains 17 residues. Trimming took off 0 bases at V and 4 bases at J, with 15 bases between the two ends. CDR3 region: CASSQESAGGFTGELFF. CDR3 nucleotides: TGCGCCAGCAGCCAAGAGAGCGCCGGAGGTTTCACCGGGGAGCTGTTTTTT.

The chain uses TRBV5-6 and TRBJ2-1, with 9 bases fitting TRBD1. Germline loops: CDR1 SGHDT, CDR2 YYEEEE. V gave up 4 bases and J gave up 5 bases; unmatched junction bases: 10. The CDR3 has 16 amino acids. The DNA for the CDR3 is TGTGCCAGCAGCCTCAATGGACAGGGGCGGAACAATGAGCAGTTCTTC. It codes for CASSLNGQGRNNEQFF.

As for this clonotype: At one end, the junction sequence differs from germline, possibly due to a read error. The chain joins TRBV5-1 to TRBJ1-3; D is uncertain. The CDR3 loop spans 15 amino acids. The germline gives CDR1 SGHRS, CDR2 YFSETQ. This CDR3 reads CASSLTESSGNTIYF. The CDR3 DNA reads TGCGCCAGCAGCTTGACAGAATCCTCTGGCAACACCATATATTTT.

In this sample, this clonotype turned up a few times. The V gene is TRBV7-9, the J gene TRBJ1-5, with TRBD1 as a possible D gene (6 bases). The V end lost 5 bases, the J end lost 4 bases, and 18 bases lay between the germline ends. The CDR3 covers 16 residues. Germline V gene lookup returns CDR1 SEHNR and CDR2 FQNEAQ (reference sequence). As DNA, the CDR3 is TGTGCCAGCAGCCACACAGGGACGGGGACAAATCAGCCCCAGCATTTT. Protein sequence: CASSHTGTGTNQPQHF.

This clonotype was seen a few times. V is TRBV9 and J is TRBJ2-5; a weak D match, TRBD2 (5 bases). This CDR3 contains 14 residues. Trimming left V 3 bases short and J 4 bases short, with 13 bases between. Germline CDR1 reads SGDLS; CDR2 reads YYNGEE. The CDR3 is CASSEEVAAETQYF. Here the CDR3 DNA reads TGTGCCAGCAGCGAGGAGGTAGCCGCAGAGACCCAGTACTTC.

The chain recombines TRBV4-3 with TRBJ2-7; 7 bases align to TRBD2. Germline CDR1 and CDR2: LGHNA and YSLEER. V was clipped by 0 bases and J by 3 bases; unmatched bases: 8. This CDR3 comprises 16 residues. This chain's CDR3 is CASSQDPAGNYYEQYF. CDR3 coding DNA: TGCGCCAGCAGCCAAGATCCAGCGGGAAATTACTACGAGCAGTACTTC.